These 28 T cell receptor beta chains came from one sample sequenced in a study of OX40 agonist ivuxolimab in advanced cancers. Clones were read by immunoSEQ multiplex PCR, and TCRdb kept only the in-frame ones, dropping some. Of 55,000 to 80,000 clones in the sample, more than 80% were seen once. The material sequenced was CD4+ or CD8+ T cells sorted from blood, taken in a trial of the OX40 agonist ivuxolimab. These receptors were obtained from an adult with an advanced solid tumor such as melanoma, head and neck, liver or kidney cancer.

The chain has TRBV5-1 and TRBJ2-2, with a possible D match to TRBD1 (6 bases). Trimming cost V 0 bases and J 9 bases, with 9 bases left between them. The CDR3 is made up of 13 amino acids. Germline-derived CDR1 and CDR2 are SGHRS and YFSETQ. DNA of the CDR3: TGCGCCAGCAGCTTGGACAGGGAGCGGGAGCTGTTTTTT. This sequence encodes CASSLDRERELFF. The whole variable domain, remainder taken from reference TRBV5-1 and TRBJ2-2, is KAGVTQTPRYLIKTRGQQVTLSCSPISGHRSVSWYQQTPGQGLQFLFEYFSETQRNKGNFPGRFSGRQFSNSRSEMNVSTLELGDSALYLCASSLDRERELFFGEGSRLTVL.

V gene TRBV16 combines with J gene TRBJ1-1, with D possibly being TRBD1 (6 bases). V lost 3 bases, J lost 2 bases, and 19 bases lay in between. The germline gives CDR1 KGHSY, CDR2 FQNENV. CDR3 length: 17 residues. CDR3 amino acids: CASSQPQGGGANTEAFF. CDR3 in DNA: TGTGCCAGCAGCCAGCCACAGGGTGGGGGGGCTAACACTGAAGCTTTCTTT.

The V gene is TRBV5-1, the J gene TRBJ2-7, with 11 bases fitting TRBD2. This CDR3 comprises 14 residues. Trimming took 2 bases from V and 7 from J; bases not matched to a gene: 5. CDR1 and CDR2 (germline): SGHRS, YFSETQ. The CDR3 nucleotides are TGCGCCAGCAGCTTTAGCGGGGGGGCCGGGGAGCAGTACTTC. Its protein product is CASSFSGGAGEQYF.

This chain's CDR3 is CASGFSLALQETQYF. In DNA form, the CDR3 reads TGTGCCAGCGGATTCTCACTAGCTTTACAAGAGACCCAGTACTTC. The V gene is TRBV2, the J gene TRBJ2-5, with a tentative D call TRBD2 (6 bases). CDR3 length: 15 amino acids. Germline V gene data show CDR1 as SNHLY and CDR2 as FYNNEI. V gave up 8 bases and J gave up 2 bases, with 18 bases separating them.

The chain is built from TRBV7-8 and TRBJ1-2; D remains unclear. The V gene's germline CDR1 is SGHVS and CDR2 FQNEAQ. V was clipped by 4 bases and J by 4 bases, with 16 bases between them. CDR3 length: 15 amino acids. CDR3: CASSWTGSTSYGYTF. The CDR3 DNA is TGTGCCAGCAGCTGGACCGGAAGCACCTCCTATGGCTACACCTTC.

This clone was counted once. V and J are TRBV30 and TRBJ1-2, with unresolved D. Trimming left V 0 bases short and J 8 bases short, with 13 bases between. This CDR3 contains 13 residues. Germline V gene sequence: CDR1 GTSNPN, CDR2 SVGIG (reference sequence). This chain's CDR3 is CAWSVSQTVGYTF. CDR3 nucleotide sequence: TGTGCCTGGAGTGTGAGCCAGACGGTAGGCTACACCTTC.

The CDR3 loop reads CASSPTDGGLGYTF. CDR3 DNA sequence: TGTGCCAGCAGTCCAACTGACGGGGGTCTTGGCTACACCTTC. The chain links TRBV6-1 to TRBJ1-2, with a possible D match to TRBD1 (5 bases). The CDR3 runs to 14 residues. Germline CDR1 MNHNS, CDR2 SASEGT. V shed 5 bases and J shed 7 bases, with 17 bases lying between them.

This rearrangement joins TRBV25-1 to TRBJ1-2; the D gene is possibly TRBD1 (6 bases). The CDR3 runs 13 residues. In germline, CDR1 is MGHDK, CDR2 SYGVNS. V was cut by 5 bases and J by 1 base, with 8 bases left in between. The CDR3 loop is CASSKQGNYGYTF. CDR3 DNA: TGTGCCAGCAGTAAACAGGGTAACTATGGCTACACCTTC.

V usage is TRBV7-2 and J usage is TRBJ2-7, with D tentatively TRBD1 (6 bases). Between the trimmed V and J ends, which lost 1 base and 0 bases, there was a span of 13 bases. The CDR3 runs to 16 residues. The germline CDR1 and CDR2 sequences are SGHTA and FQGNSA. This chain's CDR3 is CASSLDPNRVSYEQYF. Here the CDR3 DNA reads TGTGCCAGCAGCTTAGACCCTAACAGGGTCTCCTACGAGCAGTACTTC.

The chain has TRBV28 and TRBJ1-6, with D maybe TRBD1 (5 bases). The germline V gene has CDR1 MDHEN and CDR2 SYDVKM. Trimming took off 2 bases at V and 10 bases at J, with 24 bases between the two ends. The CDR3 extends over 18 amino acids. The CDR3: CASSLVWGVGDLRSPLHF. The CDR3 nucleotides read TGTGCCAGCAGTTTAGTGTGGGGGGTAGGGGATTTGAGATCACCCCTCCACTTT.

This chain's CDR3 is CASSGQGQAQETQYF. The CDR3 DNA follows: TGTGCCAGCAGCGGACAGGGACAAGCCCAAGAGACCCAGTACTTC. J is TRBJ2-5 and V is TRBV2; 8 bases align to TRBD1. The J segment lost 1 base and the V segment lost 6 bases, leaving 7 bases of the junction unmatched. The CDR3 runs 15 residues. The V gene's germline CDR1 is SNHLY and CDR2 FYNNEI.

The V and J genes are TRBV6-4 and TRBJ2-2; possible D gene TRBD2, 6 bases. This CDR3 region has 13 residues. The germline V gene encodes CDR1 MRHNA and CDR2 SNTAGT. The germline V and J ends were trimmed by 4 bases and 7 bases, with 10 bases remaining between them. CDR3 in DNA: TGTGCCAGCAGTGGGGAGGTACACGGGGAGCTGTTTTTT. It is translated as CASSGEVHGELFF.

The chain couples TRBV7-2 to TRBJ2-1, with D perhaps matching TRBD1 (7 bases). The V gene lost 5 bases and the J gene lost 12 bases, with 14 bases spanning the gap. The CDR3 is 12 amino acids. Germline V gene data show CDR1 as SGHTA and CDR2 as FQGNSA. The CDR3 bases are TGTGCCAGCAGCCCAAGACAGGGACTGCAGTTCTTC. Translated: CASSPRQGLQFF.

The rearrangement uses TRBV5-1 and TRBJ2-7; 8 bases map to TRBD1. The trim removed 4 bases at V and 4 bases at J, leaving 4 bases unmatched. This CDR3 spans 13 amino acids. Germline V gene sequence: CDR1 SGHRS, CDR2 YFSETQ. The CDR3 protein is CASSTGTGYEQYF. CDR3 DNA: TGCGCCAGCAGCACCGGGACAGGTTACGAGCAGTACTTC. Based on the CDR3 plus reference TRBV5-1 and TRBJ2-7, the full variable domain is KAGVTQTPRYLIKTRGQQVTLSCSPISGHRSVSWYQQTPGQGLQFLFEYFSETQRNKGNFPGRFSGRQFSNSRSEMNVSTLELGDSALYLCASSTGTGYEQYFGPGTRLTVT.

There are a few counts of this clone. V is TRBV7-2 and J is TRBJ2-1; 8 bases fit TRBD2. V dropped 1 base and J dropped 2; count of bases not matched to a gene: 4. This CDR3 region has 16 residues. The germline V gene has CDR1 SGHTA and CDR2 FQGNSA. CDR3 sequence (DNA): TGTGCCAGCAGCTTAGTGGCCGGGGGGGCCTACAATGAGCAGTTCTTC. It codes for CASSLVAGGAYNEQFF.

The chain has TRBV6-6 and TRBJ1-2; 8 nucleotides match TRBD1. The germline V gene has CDR1 MNHNY and CDR2 SVGAGI (reference sequence). The CDR3 has 13 amino acids. Trimming cost V 2 bases and J 13 bases; bases outside gene matches: 9. The CDR3: CASSYIRTGYGTF. CDR3 coding DNA: TGTGCCAGCAGTTACATAAGGACAGGGTATGGCACCTTC.

In this sample, this clone turned up once. The same CDR3 is also encoded by other DNA sequences in this sample. V and J are TRBV7-2 and TRBJ2-5, with 11 nucleotides matching TRBD1. CDR1 is SGHTA, CDR2 FQGNSA, per germline. The CDR3 has 16 amino acids. V dropped 1 base and J dropped 2; count of bases not matched to a gene: 3. The CDR3 DNA reads TGTGCCAGCAGCTTAGTCGGGACAGGGGGGCAAGAGACCCAGTACTTC. This translates into CASSLVGTGGQETQYF.

This chain joins TRBV19 and TRBJ2-5; no firm D call. Trimming took off 3 bases at V and 5 bases at J, with 19 bases between the two ends. Germline V lookup: CDR1 LNHDA, CDR2 SQIVND (reference sequence). The CDR3 has 16 amino acids. CDR3 nucleotide sequence: TGTGCCAGTAGTATTAACCCGGACGTCCTGGGGGAGACCCAGTACTTC. Translation: CASSINPDVLGETQYF.

The rearrangement joins TRBV5-1 to TRBJ1-4; 7 nucleotides align to TRBD1. Looked up from germline, CDR1 is SGHRS and CDR2 is YFSETQ. V shed 3 bases and J 0 bases; nucleotides not matched to a gene: 5. The CDR3 is 16 amino acids. The CDR3 spells CASSSDRIATNEKLFF. The CDR3, as DNA: TGCGCCAGCAGCTCGGACAGGATTGCAACTAATGAAAAACTGTTTTTT. The full variable domain, in which reference TRBV5-1 and TRBJ1-4 provide the parts outside the CDR3, is KAGVTQTPRYLIKTRGQQVTLSCSPISGHRSVSWYQQTPGQGLQFLFEYFSETQRNKGNFPGRFSGRQFSNSRSEMNVSTLELGDSALYLCASSSDRIATNEKLFFGSGTQLSVL.

This chain connects TRBV5-4 to TRBJ2-3, with TRBD2 matching over 7 bases. The CDR3 extends over 15 amino acids. Germline V gene lookup returns CDR1 SGHNT and CDR2 YYREEE (reference sequence). J gave up 3 bases and V 4 bases, and 8 bases lay outside the gene matches. CDR3 nucleotide sequence: TGTGCCAGCAGCCTTAAAGGGAGGGGTACAGATACGCAGTATTTT. Amino acid sequence: CASSLKGRGTDTQYF.

The count of this clone is one. V is TRBV6-5 and J is TRBJ1-2; 11 nucleotides line up with TRBD1. The CDR3 contains 14 residues. The germline CDR1 and CDR2 sequences are MNHEY and SVGAGI. V lost 5 bases to trimming and J lost 4 bases; unmatched junction nucleotides: 3. The DNA for the CDR3 is TGTGCCAGCAGTAGGACAGGGGGCTCCTATGGCTACACCTTC. Protein: CASSRTGGSYGYTF.

This chain uses TRBV6-5 with TRBJ2-3; D is unclear. V gave up 6 bases and J gave up 0 bases, with 13 bases separating them. CDR3 length: 15 amino acids. Germline CDR1 is MNHEY and CDR2 is SVGAGI. CDR3 region: CASSRQKYSTDTQYF. The CDR3 DNA sequence: TGTGCCAGCAGCCGGCAGAAATACAGCACAGATACGCAGTATTTT.

The chain joins TRBV2 to TRBJ2-7; TRBD1 aligns across 7 bases. The V gene's germline CDR1 is SNHLY and CDR2 FYNNEI. CDR3 length: 16 residues. J lost 3 bases, V lost 6 bases, and 14 bases had no gene match. The CDR3 bases are TGTGCCAGCAGGGGCGGAAGTGGGACAGTAAACTACGAGCAGTACTTC. Translation: CASRGGSGTVNYEQYF.

This chain joins TRBV28 and TRBJ2-5; TRBD2 matches 16 bases. Germline V gene lookup returns CDR1 MDHEN and CDR2 SYDVKM. The ends lost 6 bases at V and 4 bases at J; junction bases unmatched: 5. The CDR3 covers 16 residues. The CDR3 loop reads CASRPGTSGGGETQYF. CDR3 sequence (DNA): TGTGCCAGCAGGCCCGGGACTAGCGGGGGGGGAGAGACCCAGTACTTC.

The rearrangement uses TRBV2 and TRBJ1-3, with 11 positions matching TRBD1. The germline CDR1 and CDR2 sequences are SNHLY and FYNNEI. This CDR3 has 17 residues. V gave up 4 bases and J gave up 0 bases; unmatched junction bases: 5. CDR3 sequence: CASSAGTGGPSGNTIYF. In DNA, the CDR3 is TGTGCCAGCAGTGCCGGGACAGGGGGTCCCTCTGGAAACACCATATATTTT.

This chain connects TRBV2 to TRBJ2-5; the D gene could be TRBD1 or TRBD2 (5 bases each). Germline V lookup: CDR1 SNHLY, CDR2 FYNNEI. The CDR3 has 12 residues. Trimming removed 7 bases from V and 5 bases from J, with 11 bases in between. CDR3 protein: CASTGTAETQYF. The DNA of the CDR3 is TGTGCCAGCACCGGGACGGCGGAGACCCAGTACTTC.

J is TRBJ2-7 and V is TRBV30, with TRBD1 identical over 9 bases. CDR1 and CDR2 from the germline V gene are GTSNPN and SVGIG (reference sequence). V was clipped by 2 bases and J by 3 bases; unmatched bases: 5. This CDR3 contains 14 residues. The CDR3 sequence: CAWSFGTGIYEQYF. Written as DNA, the CDR3 is TGTGCCTGGAGTTTCGGGACAGGGATCTACGAGCAGTACTTC.

The chain has TRBV2 and TRBJ2-5; 11 bases map to TRBD2. This CDR3 has 16 amino acids. CDR1 is SNHLY and CDR2 is FYNNEI in the germline V gene. Trimming took 5 bases from V and 4 from J; bases not matched to a gene: 9. The CDR3 spells CASSRFSGGAPETQYF. The CDR3 bases are TGTGCCAGCAGTCGCTTTAGCGGGGGGGCCCCAGAGACCCAGTACTTC.